These 3 T cell receptor beta chains originate from one sample sequenced in a study of shared clonotypes between healthy human individuals. Some clones are missing from TCRdb's copy, which holds only in-frame ones; the method was immunoSEQ multiplex PCR. This table holds over a million clones, over 95% found once. What was sequenced was naive CD4+ T cells sorted from blood. Indicated subset: CD45RA+ positively selected. The receptors here all came from a man aged 25-45 years in good health.

In its sample, this clone was seen once. The V gene is TRBV5-1, the J gene TRBJ2-6; no definite D call. The CDR3 contains 15 residues. Deletions cut 3 bases from V and 4 bases from J, with 11 bases between. CDR1 and CDR2 from the germline V gene are SGHRS and YFSETQ. CDR3 DNA sequence: TGCGCCAGCAGCTCCCCCCCCGCCGGGGCCAACGTCCTGACTTTC. It encodes CASSSPPAGANVLTF.

The chain combines TRBV7-8 with TRBJ2-1; 9 bases are a match to TRBD1. From germline, CDR1 is SGHVS and CDR2 FQNEAQ. V gave up 5 bases and J gave up 1 base; unmatched junction bases: 3. The length of the CDR3 is 15 residues. Written as DNA, the CDR3 is TGTGCCAGCAGCCTGACAGGGGGATCCTACAATGAGCAGTTCTTC. Residues: CASSLTGGSYNEQFF.

CDR3 coding DNA: TGTGCCAGCAGCGTAGTGGGGAACGTCCGCTCTGGAAACACCATATATTTT. It is translated as CASSVVGNVRSGNTIYF. V is TRBV9 and J is TRBJ1-3; D unresolved. The germline gives CDR1 SGDLS, CDR2 YYNGEE. Trimming stripped 0 bases from V and 0 bases from J, with 13 bases between. The CDR3 is 17 residues long.